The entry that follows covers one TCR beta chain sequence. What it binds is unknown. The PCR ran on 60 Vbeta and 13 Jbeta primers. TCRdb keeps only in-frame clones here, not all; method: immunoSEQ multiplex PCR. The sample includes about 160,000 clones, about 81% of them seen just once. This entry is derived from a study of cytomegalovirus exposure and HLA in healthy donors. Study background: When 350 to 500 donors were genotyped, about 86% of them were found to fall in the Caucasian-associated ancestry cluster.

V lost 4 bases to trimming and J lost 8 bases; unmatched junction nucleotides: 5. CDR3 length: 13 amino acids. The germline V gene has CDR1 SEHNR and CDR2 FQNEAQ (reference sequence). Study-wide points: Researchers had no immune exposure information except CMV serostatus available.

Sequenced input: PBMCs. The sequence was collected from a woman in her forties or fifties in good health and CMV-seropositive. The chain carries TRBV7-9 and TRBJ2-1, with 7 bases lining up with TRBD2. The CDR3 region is CASSYLAADEQFF. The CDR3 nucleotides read TGTGCCAGCAGCTATCTAGCGGCCGATGAGCAGTTCTTC.